The rows below give T cell receptor beta chains drawn from one sample of a study of cytomegalovirus exposure and HLA in healthy donors. Data came from immunoSEQ multiplex PCR; TCRdb stores just in-frame clones and leaves some out. In the table there are more than 150,000 clones, approximately 82% of which are singletons. The sequencing sample was made of PBMCs. All receptors derive from a girl aged 2 to 9 in good health and CMV-seropositive. Both conserved end residues are part of each CDR3. A D gene is named only where the DNA matches it firmly. Size tells how often a clone was seen (once, few, many) or the class of an expanded clone, and some rows leave it out.

NA	NA	TRBJ2-1	TRBV2	TGTGCCAGCAGTGAGGGGCCAGGGCAGGGTGAGCAGTTCTTC	CASSEGPGQGEQFF
TRBD1	few	TRBJ1-2	TRBV2	TGTGCCAGCAGTGAAGCACGGACAGGCTATGGCTACACCTTC	CASSEARTGYGYTF
TRBD1	NA	TRBJ2-1	TRBV25-1	TGTGCCAGCAGGGGCCGGCAGGGGGCAAGCAATGAGCAGTTCTTC	CASRGRQGASNEQFF
NA	once	TRBJ1-3	TRBV7-2	TGTGCCAGCAGCGTATACAGGGGAAACACCATATATTTT	CASSVYRGNTIYF
TRBD2	NA	TRBJ2-1	TRBV5-1	TGCGCCAGCAGCTTGGAACTAGCGGGAGGGCCGTGGAATGAGCAGTTCTTC	CASSLELAGGPWNEQFF
TRBD1	NA	TRBJ2-1	TRBV5-1	TGCGCCAGCAGCGGACCGGGACAGGGGCCGAAGGGGGACAATGAGCAGTTCTTC	CASSGPGQGPKGDNEQFF
NA	NA	TRBJ2-1	TRBV5-1	TGCGCCAGCAGCTTGCGGCTAGCCGGTGAGCAGTTCTTC	CASSLRLAGEQFF
TRBD2	NA	TRBJ2-1	TRBV30	TGTGCCTGGAGGACAGCGGGAGGTTTAGGTGAGCAGTTCTTC	CAWRTAGGLGEQFF
NA	NA	TRBJ2-1	TRBV4-1	TGCGCCAGCAGCCAAGGCGCCCCCCGGGGGAGGTCCAATGAGCAGTTCTTC	CASSQGAPRGRSNEQFF
NA	NA	TRBJ2-7	TRBV25-1	TGTGCCAGCAGTGGTGGACACCCCACCTCCTACGAGCAGTACTTC	CASSGGHPTSYEQYF
NA	NA	TRBJ2-1	TRBV7-2	TGTGCCAGCAGCTTAGCGTCCACTAGCTCCTACAATGAGCAGTTCTTC	CASSLASTSSYNEQFF
NA	NA	TRBJ1-6	TRBV10-1	TGCGCCAGCATCCCAGATGATTCGTTCTCCTATAATTCACCCCTCCACTTT	CASIPDDSFSYNSPLHF
TRBD2	NA	TRBJ2-1	TRBV5-4	TGTGCCAGCAGTACATCTAGCGGGAGTCAAAATGAGCAGTTCTTC	CASSTSSGSQNEQFF
TRBD1	NA	TRBJ1-4	TRBV30	TGTGCCTGGAGTGAAATACAGGGGGCGCAGAAACTGTTTTTT	CAWSEIQGAQKLFF
NA	NA	TRBJ1-1	TRBV5-6	TGTGCCAGCAGCTTCCTGAAAGGGCTGAGGGTAGGAGCTTTCTTT	CASSFLKGLRVGAFF
NA	NA	TRBJ1-5	TRBV5-6	TGTGCCAGCAGCTTGGCGGGACTCAGCAATCAGCCCCAGCATTTT	CASSLAGLSNQPQHF
NA	NA	TRBJ2-1	TRBV4-1	TGCGCCAGCAGCCAAGATTGGGAGGGACATACGTTCTTC	CASSQDWEGHTFF
NA	NA	TRBJ2-7	TRBV12-5	TGTGCTAGTGGTTCAGGGGTGGTAATCCACTACGAGCAGTACTTC	CASGSGVVIHYEQYF
TRBD2	once	TRBJ2-7	TRBV27	TGTGCCAGCAGTTTAAGTGCGGGAGTTATCCCCTACGAGCAGTACTTC	CASSLSAGVIPYEQYF
NA	NA	TRBJ2-7	TRBV7-3	TGTGCCAGCAGCTTAACGTCGGGACTCTACGAGCAGTACTTC	CASSLTSGLYEQYF
TRBD2	NA	TRBJ2-7	TRBV11-1	TGTGCCAGCAGCTACGCCGGGACTAGCGGATACGAGCAGTACTTC	CASSYAGTSGYEQYF
TRBD2	NA	TRBJ2-1	TRBV7-9	TGTGCCAGCAGCCCTTGGGGGGGCTCCTACAATGAGCAGTTCTTC	CASSPWGGSYNEQFF
TRBD1	NA	TRBJ1-1	TRBV10-3	TGTGCCATCAGTGAGGCGAGGCCGGCAGGGGGTTATGTAGGCACTGAAGCTTTCTTT	CAISEARPAGGYVGTEAFF
TRBD1	NA	TRBJ2-7	TRBV30	TGTGCCTGGAGCGAGGACAGGGTCGAGCAGTACTTC	CAWSEDRVEQYF
TRBD1	NA	TRBJ2-7	TRBV4-1	TGCGCCAGCAGCCGGGGACAGGGGAAGTACGAGCAGTACTTC	CASSRGQGKYEQYF
TRBD1	NA	TRBJ2-7	TRBV13	TGTGCCAGCAGGAGGGGGGGACAGGGTCGGGAGCAGTACTTC	CASRRGGQGREQYF
TRBD2	NA	TRBJ2-4	TRBV19	TGTGCCAGTAGTATCGCCCCCTCCGGGAGGGGGTTTACCAAAAACATTCAGTACTTC	CASSIAPSGRGFTKNIQYF
TRBD1	NA	TRBJ2-7	TRBV28	TGTGCCAGCAGTCCATCCGGGACAGGGACGCTCGAGCAGTACTTC	CASSPSGTGTLEQYF
NA	NA	TRBJ1-5	TRBV7-9	TGTGCCAGCAGCCCGAGGGAGGGTGTCCCTCAGCCCCAGCATTTT	CASSPREGVPQPQHF
NA	NA	TRBJ2-7	TRBV27	TGTGCCAGCAGTTTATCGACCAGGGAAGACGAGCAGTACTTC	CASSLSTREDEQYF
NA	NA	TRBJ1-6	TRBV7-9	TGTGCCAGCAGCCCCGGACAGAGCGATAATTCACCCCTCCACTTT	CASSPGQSDNSPLHF
NA	NA	TRBJ1-2	TRBV5-5	TGTGCCAGCAGCTTGGTCCCGGCAGGGAAGAATGGCTACACCTTC	CASSLVPAGKNGYTF
TRBD2	NA	TRBJ2-7	TRBV28	TGTGCCAGCAGTTTATGGAGTAGCGGGGCCCGCTCCTACGAGCAGTACTTC	CASSLWSSGARSYEQYF
TRBD1	NA	TRBJ1-2	TRBV11-2	TGTGCCAGCAGCTCGGCCGGGACAGCCGACTATGGCTACACCTTC	CASSSAGTADYGYTF
NA	NA	TRBJ2-5	TRBV11-3	TGTGCCAGCAGCTCGTCAGGAGGGTTTCAAGAGACCCAGTACTTC	CASSSSGGFQETQYF
TRBD2	once	TRBJ2-2	TRBV7-3	TGTGCCAGCAGCTTAAGGCTCGATCCTAGCGGGCGGGGCGGGGAGCTGTTTTTT	CASSLRLDPSGRGGELFF
TRBD1	NA	TRBJ2-5	TRBV6-1	TGTGCCAGCAGTGAAGCCGGGGACAGGATGTGGGAGACCCAGTACTTC	CASSEAGDRMWETQYF
NA	NA	TRBJ1-1	TRBV29-1	TGCAGCGTTGGACCTGGAGGGAACACTGAAGCTTTCTTT	CSVGPGGNTEAFF
TRBD2	NA	TRBJ2-1	TRBV4-2	TGTGCCAGCAGCCAGGCCCGGGACGGGGGGAGTGAGCAGTTCTTC	CASSQARDGGSEQFF